The clone carrying this T cell receptor (beta chain) showed up just a few times. What it binds is unknown. The data are from a study of early T cells in non-severe SARS-CoV-2 infection. Individual cDNA molecules carried attached unique molecular identifiers. A single record per CDR3 protein comes from TCRdb applying MiXCR to the 5' RACE reads. The sample holds tens of thousands of distinct CDR3 sequences, about 15% seen once. The junction had 16 bases not matched to a gene; V was cut back by 2 bases and J by 7 bases. Germline V gene lookup returns CDR1 SNHLY and CDR2 FYNNEI. The CDR3 sequence is 19 residues long. Study findings and constraints: Database matching using VDJdb favored anti-spike CD8 responses, with private and CD4 specificities left missing.

The chain joins TRBV2 to TRBJ2-1; 11 nucleotides agree with TRBD2. The specimen sequenced was whole blood. The clonotype was recovered from an adult who was a healthcare worker with PCR-confirmed SARS-CoV-2 infection or an uninfected control (not recorded which). DNA of the CDR3: TGTGCCAGCAGTGAACGTGGGACTAGCGGTATGAGACGGGGAAATGAGCAGTTCTTC. Translated: CASSERGTSGMRRGNEQFF.